This TCR beta chain was sequenced in a study of T cell changes during pregnancy in multiple sclerosis. Sequencing was performed with immunoSEQ multiplex PCR; in TCRdb, only in-frame clones are kept and a portion is missing. The sample has 52,000 or so clones, approximately 90% seen once. Germline V gene sequence: CDR1 MNHNY, CDR2 SVGAGI (reference sequence). CDR3 length equals 15 residues. Losses at the gene ends were 2 bases for V and 3 bases for J; bases not matched to a gene: 4. The genes are TRBV6-6 and TRBJ1-3; 7 positions agree with TRBD1. Sample: CD4+ T cells from peripheral blood mononuclear cells, taken in the first trimester of pregnancy. This clonotype originated in a female donor with multiple sclerosis, enrolled in a pregnancy study. As DNA, the CDR3 is TGTGCCAGCAGTTACGGGGGACAGAGTGGAAACACCATATATTTT. Protein product: CASSYGGQSGNTIYF.